A selection of T cell receptor beta chains follows, all from one sample in a study of blood T cell repertoires in COVID-19. Only in-frame clones appear in the TCRdb table, and some are missing; sequencing was by immunoSEQ multiplex PCR. The table includes 95,000 to 120,000 clones, about 88% detected once. Sequencing was performed on peripheral blood. The receptors were gathered from a man aged 35 to 55 with acute or convalescent COVID-19. CDR3s include the opening cysteine and the closing phenylalanine or tryptophan. Clone size appears in some rows only: once, few, many, or a class for an expanded clone.

TRBV4-2	TRBJ2-4	NA	CASSQAGTSGGWDIQYF
TRBV6-6	TRBJ1-5	NA	CASSLRGGAGQPQHF
TRBV7-9	TRBJ2-1	NA	CASSKPLAGGRNEQFF
TRBV10-3	TRBJ2-2	NA	CAISVQAGGELFF
TRBV9	TRBJ2-1	NA	CASSVAGLAGDTYNEQFF
TRBV19	TRBJ1-2	NA	CASSTLGREESNYGYTF
TRBV13	TRBJ2-7	NA	CASSSLGYEQYF
TRBV15	TRBJ1-5	NA	CATSSTGNQPQHF
TRBV6-5	TRBJ1-1	NA	CASSYTTGDWHGAFF
TRBV25-1	TRBJ1-4	NA	CASSEHLRGRPGEKLFF
TRBV24-1	TRBJ2-5	NA	CATSDLAGETQYF
TRBV7-9	TRBJ2-7	NA	CASSLRGQGRYEQYF
TRBV2	TRBJ2-5	NA	CASSSTSGTGQETQYF
TRBV19	TRBJ1-5	NA	CASSTRAGGYSNQPQHF
TRBV13	TRBJ2-3	NA	CASSLTAGDPTDTQYF
TRBV19	TRBJ2-3	few	CASSLSDMFSTDTQYF
TRBV27	TRBJ1-4	NA	CASSLKTDTTNEKLFF
TRBV24-1	TRBJ2-3	NA	CATSDSRLAGGPSGTQYF
TRBV24-1	TRBJ2-7	NA	CATSVSGNPYEQYF
TRBV30	TRBJ2-2	NA	CAWTGTGNTGELFF
TRBV5-1	TRBJ1-1	NA	CASSLGQGAKAFF
TRBV7-8	TRBJ2-7	once	CASSLRDSSYEQYF
TRBV7-8	TRBJ2-3	NA	CASSTQQGASTDTQYF
TRBV19	TRBJ2-1	NA	CASSMPGQGEQFF